The 13 T cell receptor beta chains presented below share a single source sample, sequenced in a study of beta chain features in type 1 diabetes. Expressed TCRB transcripts were sequenced after all isolated RNA was converted to cDNA. The repertoire was sequenced with immunoSEQ multiplex PCR; TCRdb's copy has only in-frame clones and lacks some. The sample shows 350,000 to 400,000 clones, less than 15% of them seen only once. Source material: naive CD4+ T cells from blood. The receptor set was obtained from a woman in her late teens or twenties in good health.

The chain couples TRBV27 to TRBJ2-7, with TRBD1 matching 12 bases. The CDR3 is 14 residues long. With 6 bases clipped from V and 11 bases from J, the junction kept 11 bases outside the gene matches. CDR1 MNHEY and CDR2 SMNVEV come from the germline V gene (reference sequence). The CDR3 reads CASRRSGTGGSKYF. CDR3 DNA: TGTGCCAGCAGACGCTCCGGGACAGGGGGCAGTAAGTACTTC.

This clone was counted a few times. The chain uses TRBV28 and TRBJ2-7; tentative D call: TRBD2 (5 bases). In germline, CDR1 is MDHEN, CDR2 SYDVKM. V shed 5 bases and J shed 6 bases, with 11 bases lying between them. This CDR3 is built from 12 residues. CDR3 residues: CASSKDLGEQYF. The CDR3 region has the DNA TGTGCCAGCAGTAAGGACTTAGGCGAGCAGTACTTC.

V and J are TRBV18 and TRBJ2-3; perhaps TRBD2 as D (5 bases). This CDR3 region has 14 residues. Germline values: CDR1 KGHSH, CDR2 LQKENI. Trimming removed 1 base from V and 3 bases from J, with 8 bases in between. CDR3 region: CASSPQLATDTQYF. The CDR3 DNA reads TGTGCCAGCTCACCACAGCTAGCAACAGATACGCAGTATTTT.

The sample holds a few counts of this clone. V usage is TRBV9 and J usage is TRBJ2-2; the D is unclear. V was trimmed by 5 bases and J by 7 bases, leaving 9 bases between them. Germline-derived CDR1 and CDR2 are SGDLS and YYNGEE. The CDR3 length is 12 residues. The CDR3 is CASSRVDGELFF. The CDR3 bases are TGTGCCAGCAGTCGGGTAGACGGGGAGCTGTTTTTT.

The gene calls are TRBV4-3 and TRBJ1-2; 10 positions match TRBD1. Germline CDR1 reads LGHNA; CDR2 reads YSLEER. The CDR3 is 15 residues long. V shed 2 bases and J 4 bases; nucleotides not matched to a gene: 4. The CDR3 DNA follows: TGCGCCAGCAGCCAATGGGACAGGGGTCCCTATGGCTACACCTTC. This gives the protein CASSQWDRGPYGYTF.

This clone appeared a few times. The chain joins TRBV7-2 to TRBJ2-1, with D maybe TRBD1 (7 bases). With 4 bases removed from V and 5 bases from J, the gap between germline ends came to 12 bases. The germline CDR1 and CDR2 sequences are SGHTA and FQGNSA. The CDR3 contains 14 residues. This CDR3 reads CASSSQGGNNEQFF. The CDR3 nucleotides read TGTGCCAGCAGCTCGCAGGGGGGAAACAATGAGCAGTTCTTC.

This clone has more than one count but fewer than ten. The rearrangement joins TRBV4-1 to TRBJ1-5; 7 bases agree with TRBD1. After removal of 1 base from V and 4 bases from J, the junction contained 4 bases not matched to a gene. This CDR3 comprises 15 residues. Germline CDR1 reads MGHRA; CDR2 reads YSYEKL. In DNA, the CDR3 is TGCGCCAGCAGCCAAGGACAGGGTCCTAATCAGCCCCAGCATTTT. It specifies CASSQGQGPNQPQHF.

In its sample, this clone was seen a few times. This chain joins TRBV9 and TRBJ2-2; 11 nucleotides agree with TRBD2. The V gene end was trimmed by 2 bases and the J gene end by 6 bases; junction bases not matched to a gene: 6. CDR1 SGDLS and CDR2 YYNGEE come from the germline V gene. CDR3 size: 16 residues. This chain's CDR3 is CASSVTSGSRAGELFF. DNA of the CDR3: TGTGCCAGCAGCGTTACTAGCGGGAGTAGGGCCGGGGAGCTGTTTTTT.

The chain uses TRBV11-1 and TRBJ2-1; tentative D call: TRBD2 (5 bases). Germline lookup yields CDR1 SGHAT and CDR2 FQDESV (reference sequence). V lost 0 bases to trimming and J lost 3 bases, with 9 bases between them. The CDR3 has 15 residues. The CDR3 sequence: CASSLAFGNYNEQFF. CDR3 bases: TGTGCCAGCAGCTTAGCCTTCGGGAACTACAATGAGCAGTTCTTC.

The chain recombines TRBV9 with TRBJ1-2; TRBD1 aligns across 8 bases. CDR1 and CDR2 (germline): SGDLS, YYNGEE. J lost 1 base, V lost 3 bases, and 5 bases had no gene match. The CDR3 is 15 residues long. The CDR3 nucleotides are TGTGCCAGCAGCGCCGCAGGGGGCGGTAACTATGGCTACACCTTC. Its protein is CASSAAGGGNYGYTF.

This clone was seen a handful of times. The chain couples TRBV19 to TRBJ2-6, with D possibly being TRBD1 (5 bases). CDR3 length equals 15 residues. Germline loops: CDR1 LNHDA, CDR2 SQIVND (reference sequence). Trimming took 9 bases from V and 2 from J, leaving 14 bases between them. The CDR3 nucleotides are TGTGCCAGCTTTTCAGGGATCGCTGGGGCCAACGTCCTGACTTTC. It is translated as CASFSGIAGANVLTF.

This clone has only a few counts. The chain has TRBV7-3 and TRBJ2-1; the match to TRBD2 covers 12 bases. Per the germline V gene, CDR1 is SGHTA and CDR2 is FQGTGA. Trimming at V came to 4 bases and at J to 9 bases, leaving 10 bases not matched to a gene. The CDR3 contains 16 residues. DNA of the CDR3: TGTGCCAGCAGCTCAAAGACTAGCGGGAGCAGGGTTGAGCAGTTCTTC. It encodes CASSSKTSGSRVEQFF.

The chain is built from TRBV15 and TRBJ1-5; TRBD1 is a possible D gene (5 bases). V lost 3 bases and J 6 bases, leaving 15 bases between the germline ends. In germline, CDR1 is LNHNV, CDR2 YYDKDF (reference sequence). The CDR3 has 15 amino acids. CDR3: CATSRASGESQPQHF. CDR3 sequence (DNA): TGTGCCACCAGCAGGGCCTCGGGGGAAAGTCAGCCCCAGCATTTT.